A selection of T cell receptor beta chains follows, all from one sample in a study of blood T cell repertoires in COVID-19. Method: immunoSEQ multiplex PCR; TCRdb's copy keeps in-frame clones and lacks some. Among 180,000 or so clones listed, approximately 87% were seen once. Sequencing was performed on peripheral blood. The receptor source for this set is a man in his forties or fifties with active or convalescent COVID-19. Each CDR3 is given with its conserved first and last residue. Each record gives: clone size, J gene, D gene, V gene, CDR3 protein, CDR3 DNA. The D gene is left open where the match is weak. Not every row has a clone size; where given, it reads once, few, many or a size class.

>-|TRBJ2-1|TRBD1|TRBV18
CASSRQGAIYNEQFF
TGTGCCAGCTCACGCCAGGGGGCTATCTACAATGAGCAGTTCTTC
>-|TRBJ1-2|TRBD1|TRBV28
CASSLGGQDYGYTF
TGTGCCAGCAGTTTGGGGGGACAGGACTATGGCTACACCTTC
>-|TRBJ2-7|TRBD1|TRBV5-5
CASSLGVGQGAYEQYF
TGTGCCAGCAGCTTAGGGGTTGGTCAGGGGGCCTACGAGCAGTACTTC
>-|TRBJ1-5|TRBD1|TRBV5-1
CASSLGTGGQPQHF
TGCGCCAGCAGCCTCGGGACAGGGGGGCAGCCCCAGCATTTT
>-|TRBJ1-4|-|TRBV7-6
CASSSDREQIEKLFF
TGTGCCAGCAGCTCGGACCGGGAGCAAATTGAAAAACTGTTTTTT
>-|TRBJ1-2|-|TRBV28
CASGSDSYTF
TGTGCCAGCGGCTCGGACAGCTACACCTTC
>-|TRBJ1-3|-|TRBV9
CASSVNTGSSGNTIYF
TGTGCCAGCAGCGTAAATACAGGGAGCTCTGGAAACACCATATATTTT
>-|TRBJ2-3|TRBD2|TRBV4-2
CASSPPSGGKSDTQYF
TGTGCCAGCAGCCCGCCTAGCGGGGGGAAGTCAGATACGCAGTATTTT
>-|TRBJ1-2|-|TRBV5-4
CASRVVGGAFNYGYTF
TGTGCCAGCAGAGTAGTTGGGGGCGCCTTTAACTATGGCTACACCTTC
>-|TRBJ1-6|TRBD1|TRBV7-2
CASSLDRAENNSPLHF
TGTGCCAGCAGCTTGGACAGGGCGGAGAATAATTCACCCCTCCACTTT
>once|TRBJ1-3|TRBD1|TRBV14
CASSHALPQQGQGNTIYF
TGTGCCAGCAGCCACGCCCTACCCCAACAGGGGCAAGGAAACACCATATATTTT
>-|TRBJ2-7|TRBD2|TRBV7-6
CASSLAVNGLDSYEQYF
TGTGCCAGCAGCTTAGCGGTCAACGGACTAGACTCCTACGAGCAGTACTTC
>once|TRBJ2-3|TRBD2|TRBV6-1
CASSEAFPSGASTDTQYF
TGTGCCAGCAGTGAAGCCTTCCCTAGCGGGGCTAGCACAGATACGCAGTATTTT
>-|TRBJ2-7|-|TRBV5-1
CASSLVGLWDEQYF
TGCGCCAGCAGCTTGGTGGGGCTGTGGGACGAGCAGTACTTC
>-|TRBJ2-5|TRBD2|TRBV7-8
CASSLELGRRGADQETQYF
TGTGCCAGCAGCTTAGAATTAGGAAGGCGGGGGGCCGACCAAGAGACCCAGTACTTC
>-|TRBJ1-5|-|TRBV12-2
CASRPSAMGWGRKASNQPQHF
TGTGCAAGTCGCCCAAGTGCTATGGGGTGGGGGCGGAAGGCAAGCAATCAGCCCCAGCATTTT
>-|TRBJ2-7|TRBD1|TRBV30
CAWTRQGFYEQYF
TGTGCCTGGACTCGACAGGGCTTTTACGAGCAGTACTTC